These 21 T cell receptor beta chains originate from one sample sequenced in a study of human T cells and chemical hapten exposure. Time point defined: patch test 2, 6 weeks after DPC sensitization. The treatment here: therapeutic diphenylcyclopropenone sensitization with weekly scalp DPC. TCRdb itself ran the RACE reads through MiXCR, one entry per CDR3 protein. The sample holds some 100,000 distinct CDR3 sequences, around 9.3% seen once. The sample was whole blood, taken in connection with sensitization to the hapten diphenylcyclopropenone (DPC). These receptors came from a woman aged 40 to 50 with alopecia areata. Some clones in this sample may be carry-over from other donors' samples.

This clonotype was recorded at least ten times. This rearrangement joins TRBV5-4 to TRBJ2-3; 7 bases agree with TRBD1. The CDR3 spans 13 residues. V was clipped by 2 bases and J by 5 bases; unmatched bases: 2. In germline, CDR1 is SGHNT, CDR2 YYREEE (reference sequence). Here the CDR3 reads CASSFQGEDTQYF. DNA for the CDR3: TGTGCCAGCAGCTTTCAGGGGGAAGATACGCAGTATTTT.

The rearrangement uses TRBV27 and TRBJ1-1; D not certain. The CDR3 length is 14 residues. Germline CDR1 MNHEY, CDR2 SMNVEV (reference sequence). The ends were cut back, 1 base at V and 1 base at J, with 7 bases in the middle. The chain's CDR3 is CASSLWEGNTEAFF. The CDR3 bases are TGTGCCAGCAGTTTATGGGAAGGGAACACTGAAGCTTTCTTT.

As regards this clonotype: A much bigger clone sits one base away, suggesting this may be a read error. V is TRBV6-2 or TRBV6-3 and J is TRBJ1-3, with unresolved D. CDR1 is MNHEY and CDR2 is SVGEGT in the germline V gene. The CDR3 length is 14 residues. The CDR3 loop is CASSQGFSGNAIYF. The CDR3 region has the DNA TGTGCCAGCAGCCAAGGCTTCTCTGGAAACGCCATATATTTT.

This clonotype was seen ten or more times. The V gene is TRBV29-1, the J gene TRBJ2-5; no firm D call. CDR1 is SQVTM, CDR2 ANQGSEA, per germline. This CDR3 spans 17 amino acids. Deletions cut 5 bases from V and 5 bases from J, with 27 bases between. CDR3 nucleotide sequence: TGCAGCGTTTCGGTCGTCGACCTACAAGGACGTCCGGAGACCCAGTACTTC. Protein sequence: CSVSVVDLQGRPETQYF.

This clonotype has more than one count but fewer than ten. The chain employs TRBV20-1 and TRBJ2-7, with unresolved D. Between the trimmed V and J ends, which lost 1 base and 0 bases, there was a span of 13 bases. CDR1 is DFQATT and CDR2 is SNEGSKA in the germline V gene (reference sequence). The length of the CDR3 is 15 residues. The CDR3 protein is CSARAPGRSSYEQYF. Here the CDR3 DNA reads TGCAGTGCTAGAGCGCCCGGAAGGAGCTCCTACGAGCAGTACTTC.

This clonotype turned up a few times. The chain couples TRBV9 to TRBJ2-5; 12 nucleotides line up with TRBD1. Germline V CDR1 and CDR2: SGDLS, YYNGEE. There are 14 residues in the CDR3. Trimming cost V 7 bases and J 4 bases; bases outside gene matches: 5. The CDR3 DNA reads TGTGCCAGCGGCGGGACAGGGGGCTTAGAGACCCAGTACTTC. Amino acid sequence: CASGGTGGLETQYF. The full variable domain, completed using reference TRBV9 and TRBJ2-5, is DSGVTQTPKHLITATGQRVTLRCSPRSGDLSVYWYQQSLDQGLQFLIQYYNGEERAKGNILERFSAQQFPDLHSELNLSSLELGDSALYFCASGGTGGLETQYFGPGTRLLVL.

CDR3 protein: CASSPVGSGANVLTF. DNA for the CDR3: TGCGCCAGCAGCCCCGTGGGGTCTGGGGCCAACGTCCTGACTTTC. The rearrangement uses TRBV5-1 and TRBJ2-6; D call uncertain. V was pared by 4 bases and J by 1 base, with 9 bases between. The length of the CDR3 is 15 residues. CDR1 is SGHRS, CDR2 YFSETQ, per germline.

This clonotype was observed a few times. The chain uses TRBV7-3 and TRBJ2-2; possibly TRBD2 for D (5 bases). From germline, CDR1 is SGHTA and CDR2 FQGTGA. This CDR3 has 15 residues. With 2 bases removed from V and 0 bases from J, the gap between germline ends came to 7 bases. CDR3 nucleotides: TGTGCCAGCAGCTTATACGGGGCGAACACCGGGGAGCTGTTTTTT. This gives the protein CASSLYGANTGELFF. Supplemented by reference TRBV7-3 and TRBJ2-2, the full variable domain reads GAGVSQTPSNKVTEKGKYVELRCDPISGHTALYWYRQSLGQGPEFLIYFQGTGAADDSGLPNDRFFAVRPEGSVSTLKIQRTERGDSAVYLCASSLYGANTGELFFGEGSRLTVL.

The chain combines TRBV20-1 with TRBJ2-5; no clear D gene. The V gene's germline CDR1 is DFQATT and CDR2 SNEGSKA (reference sequence). V was shortened by 0 bases and J by 7 bases, with 18 bases between the two germline ends. This CDR3 spans 15 amino acids. The CDR3 loop is CSARDFGIAPGTQYF. The DNA for the CDR3 is TGCAGTGCTAGAGATTTTGGGATAGCTCCGGGGACCCAGTACTTC.

This clonotype showed up many times. V and J are TRBV4-1 and TRBJ2-2; D unresolved. Deletions cut 1 base from V and 3 bases from J, with 9 bases between. Germline V gives CDR1 MGHRA, CDR2 YSYEKL. CDR3 length: 15 amino acids. This CDR3 reads CASSQVPAHTGELFF. CDR3 DNA sequence: TGCGCCAGCAGCCAAGTTCCTGCACACACCGGGGAGCTGTTTTTT.

The table lists this clonotype with a few counts. This chain uses TRBV28 with TRBJ2-6; D is undetermined. The CDR3 has 14 amino acids. Trimming took 6 bases from V and 0 from J, leaving 6 bases between them. The germline gives CDR1 MDHEN, CDR2 SYDVKM. DNA of the CDR3: TGTGCCAGCAGAGTCACCTCTGGGGCCAACGTCCTGACTTTC. Translation: CASRVTSGANVLTF. The complete variable domain, with remaining parts taken from reference TRBV28 and TRBJ2-6, reads DVKVTQSSRYLVKRTGEKVFLECVQDMDHENMFWYRQDPGLGLRLIYFSYDVKMKEKGDIPEGYSVSREKKERFSLILESASTNQTSMYLCASRVTSGANVLTFGAGSRLTVL.

In the case of this clonotype: A much larger clone lies one base from this, so it may be a read error. This rearrangement joins TRBV29-1 to TRBJ2-3; the D gene is possibly TRBD1 (5 bases). The CDR3 is 13 residues long. Germline V gene sequence: CDR1 SQVTM, CDR2 ANQGSEA. Trimming pared 4 bases from V and 7 bases from J, leaving 15 bases between. The CDR3 DNA is TGCAGCGTTGCCCCGCAGGGTGGGCATACGCAGTATTTT. Protein: CSVAPQGGHTQYF.

CDR3 nucleotides: TGTGCCAGCTCACCACTCACCCCACTAGCGCAGGGCTCCTACGAGCAGTACTTC. Translation gives CASSPLTPLAQGSYEQYF. The chain is built from TRBV18 and TRBJ2-7; 7 nucleotides line up with TRBD2. V shed 1 base, J shed 0 bases, and the junction held 12 bases outside the gene matches. The germline V gene encodes CDR1 KGHSH and CDR2 LQKENI. CDR3 length equals 18 residues.

The rearrangement uses TRBV7-2 and TRBJ1-5; D remains unclear. The V end was cut by 1 base, the J end by 2 bases, with 12 bases between. Germline CDR1 SGHTA, CDR2 FQGNSA. CDR3 length equals 16 residues. CDR3 in amino acids: CASSLDRVSGNQPQHF. The CDR3 nucleotides read TGTGCCAGCAGCTTAGATAGGGTCTCGGGCAATCAGCCCCAGCATTTT.

The chain carries TRBV6-1 and TRBJ1-2; D is unclear. Germline V gene sequence: CDR1 MNHNS, CDR2 SASEGT. Trimming took off 0 bases at V and 6 bases at J, with 14 bases between the two ends. The CDR3 has 15 residues. The CDR3 nucleotides read TGTGCCAGCAGTGAAGCGGTGGGAAGGGTAGATGGCTACACCTTC. Its translation: CASSEAVGRVDGYTF.

The CDR3 sequence is CAAGTGNEKLFF. CDR3 DNA: TGTGCCGCCGGGACCGGTAATGAAAAACTGTTTTTT. J is TRBJ1-4 and V is TRBV3-1; tentative D call: TRBD1 (5 bases). CDR1 and CDR2 (germline): LGHDT, YNNKEL (reference sequence). V shed 11 bases and J shed 4 bases, with 11 bases lying between them. This CDR3 is built from 12 residues.

V usage is TRBV6-2 or TRBV6-3 and J usage is TRBJ1-5, with TRBD1 as a possible D gene (6 bases). Per the germline V gene, CDR1 is MNHEY and CDR2 is SVGEGT. V lost 5 bases to trimming and J lost 5 bases, with 10 bases between them. The CDR3 has 13 amino acids. CDR3 protein: CASSNYRDQPQHF. The CDR3 DNA reads TGTGCCAGCAGTAACTACAGGGATCAGCCCCAGCATTTT.

In its sample, this clonotype was seen a few times. The V and J genes are TRBV20-1 and TRBJ1-5; D gene uncertain. This CDR3 contains 16 residues. Trimming took off 6 bases at V and 0 bases at J, with 18 bases between the two ends. Germline V gene lookup returns CDR1 DFQATT and CDR2 SNEGSKA (reference sequence). The DNA of the CDR3 is TGCAGTGCCGAAGAGACGGGAATCTATAGCAATCAGCCCCAGCATTTT. Residues: CSAEETGIYSNQPQHF.

This clonotype turned up a few times. The V call is TRBV27, the J call TRBJ2-3; 7 nucleotides agree with TRBD1. After removal of 8 bases from V and 2 bases from J, the junction contained 7 bases not matched to a gene. The CDR3 sequence is 14 residues long. The germline V gene encodes CDR1 MNHEY and CDR2 SMNVEV (reference sequence). This CDR3 reads CASQRQGPTDTQYF. DNA of the CDR3: TGTGCCAGCCAACGACAGGGTCCCACAGATACGCAGTATTTT.

J is TRBJ1-3 and V is TRBV5-1; 9 nucleotides line up with TRBD1. In germline, CDR1 is SGHRS, CDR2 YFSETQ. The CDR3 has 17 amino acids. J was trimmed by 2 bases and V by 0 bases; bases with no gene match: 6. The CDR3 spells CASSLVGQGNPGNTIYF. The CDR3 bases are TGCGCCAGCAGCTTGGTGGGACAGGGAAATCCTGGAAACACCATATATTTT. The full variable domain, with the rest looked up from reference TRBV5-1 and TRBJ1-3, is KAGVTQTPRYLIKTRGQQVTLSCSPISGHRSVSWYQQTPGQGLQFLFEYFSETQRNKGNFPGRFSGRQFSNSRSEMNVSTLELGDSALYLCASSLVGQGNPGNTIYFGEGSWLTVV.

V is TRBV7-2 and J is TRBJ2-2; D is possibly TRBD2 (5 bases). Germline V gene sequence: CDR1 SGHTA, CDR2 FQGNSA. The germline V and J ends were trimmed by 1 base and 6 bases, with 9 bases remaining between them. The CDR3 is made up of 14 amino acids. The CDR3 DNA reads as TGTGCCAGCAGCTTAGAACTAGGCTCCGGGGAGCTGTTTTTT. Its protein product is CASSLELGSGELFF. Together with reference TRBV7-2 and TRBJ2-2, the CDR3 gives the full variable domain: GAGVSQSPSNKVTEKGKDVELRCDPISGHTALYWYRQSLGQGLEFLIYFQGNSAPDKSGLPSDRFSAERTGGSVSTLTIQRTQQEDSAVYLCASSLELGSGELFFGEGSRLTVL.